One and the same sample provided the 10 T cell receptor beta chains below, sequenced in a study of T cells after yellow fever vaccination. TCRdb reprocessed the 5' RACE reads with MiXCR, giving one entry per CDR3 protein. The table has 450,000 to 650,000 distinct CDR3 sequences, roughly a fifth seen once. The material sequenced was PBMCs, taken 21 days after the first yellow fever vaccination. These receptor sequences come from a man between 18 and 35 years old who received the YFV17D yellow fever vaccine.

This clonotype was detected only a few times. This chain links TRBV6-2 or TRBV6-3 with TRBJ2-1; TRBD2 matches 10 bases. This CDR3 region has 15 residues. After removal of 0 bases from V and 8 bases from J, the junction contained 4 bases not matched to a gene. CDR1 and CDR2 from the germline V gene are MNHEY and SVGEGT. The CDR3 reads CASSYSPSGGYEQFF. CDR3 nucleotides: TGTGCCAGCAGTTACTCGCCTAGCGGGGGATATGAGCAGTTCTTC.

This clonotype has ten or more counts. This chain links TRBV7-8 with TRBJ2-1, with D possibly being TRBD2 (6 bases). Trimming took 4 bases from V and 0 from J, leaving 10 bases between them. This CDR3 comprises 15 residues. Germline values: CDR1 SGHVS, CDR2 FQNEAQ. The CDR3 nucleotides are TGTGCCAGCAGCTGGGGGGTGAGCTCCTACAATGAGCAGTTCTTC. Translating gives CASSWGVSSYNEQFF.

This clonotype has more than one count but fewer than ten. In nucleotides, the CDR3 is TGTGCCAGCAGTCGAAGACAGGGAAGTCAAGAGACCCAGTACTTC. It translates to CASSRRQGSQETQYF. V and J are TRBV6-1 and TRBJ2-5, with 7 bases that match TRBD1. V was pared by 5 bases and J by 2 bases, with 8 bases of the junction left unmatched. Germline values: CDR1 MNHNS, CDR2 SASEGT. CDR3 length equals 15 residues.

This clonotype was seen at least ten times. The chain uses TRBV15 and TRBJ2-1, with TRBD2 matching 10 bases. Germline trimming cut 1 base from V and 6 bases from J; bases unmatched to any gene: 6. CDR1 LNHNV and CDR2 YYDKDF come from the germline V gene (reference sequence). The CDR3 has 16 residues. For the CDR3, the DNA is TGTGCCACCAGCAGAGGGGACACTAGCGGGGCCAATGAGCAGTTCTTC. Translation: CATSRGDTSGANEQFF.

V gene TRBV27 combines with J gene TRBJ2-2; D is unclear. V was shortened by 6 bases and J by 8 bases, with 16 bases between the two germline ends. This CDR3 region has 14 residues. Germline-derived CDR1 and CDR2 are MNHEY and SMNVEV (reference sequence). The CDR3 spells CASSWLGSPGELFF. In DNA, the CDR3 is TGTGCCAGCAGCTGGCTTGGGTCTCCGGGGGAGCTGTTTTTT.

The sample holds a few counts of this clonotype. The rearrangement joins TRBV5-5 to TRBJ2-7; D perhaps matches TRBD1 (5 bases). There are 13 residues in the CDR3. CDR1 SGHKS and CDR2 YYEKEE come from the germline V gene (reference sequence). V was shortened by 4 bases and J by 1 base, with 9 bases between the two germline ends. CDR3: CASSMDISYEQYF. DNA of the CDR3: TGTGCCAGCAGCATGGACATTTCCTACGAGCAGTACTTC.

At least ten counts were recorded for this clonotype. The gene calls are TRBV4-1 and TRBJ2-1; 9 bases fit TRBD2. There are 15 residues in the CDR3. V shed 4 bases, J shed 8 bases, and the junction held 9 bases outside the gene matches. Germline V gene lookup returns CDR1 MGHRA and CDR2 YSYEKL. The CDR3 DNA reads as TGCGCCAGCAGCCCTAGTCCTAGCGGGATCGATGAGCAGTTCTTC. It specifies CASSPSPSGIDEQFF.

The chain recombines TRBV12-3 or TRBV12-4 with TRBJ2-7; D call uncertain. The CDR3 is 13 residues long. V was shortened by 4 bases and J by 0 bases, with 7 bases between the two germline ends. This CDR3 reads CASSSRPSYEQYV. CDR3 bases: TGTGCCAGCAGTTCCAGGCCCTCCTACGAGCAGTACGTC.

This clonotype has more than one count but fewer than ten. The rearrangement links TRBV28 to TRBJ2-4; a weak D match, TRBD1 (6 bases). Trimming removed 3 bases from V and 8 bases from J, with 17 bases in between. The CDR3 loop spans 15 amino acids. CDR1 and CDR2 from the germline V gene are MDHEN and SYDVKM. The CDR3 spells CASSLRGSKDHIQYF. CDR3 coding DNA: TGTGCCAGCAGTTTGAGGGGGTCGAAGGATCACATTCAGTACTTC.

The chain uses TRBV6-2 or TRBV6-3 and TRBJ2-3; no definite D call. This CDR3 spans 13 amino acids. The V gene's germline CDR1 is MNHEY and CDR2 SVGEGT. The germline V and J ends were trimmed by 7 bases and 6 bases, with 14 bases remaining between them. CDR3 sequence: CASKNSVPDTQYF. The CDR3 DNA reads TGTGCCAGCAAAAACAGCGTCCCTGATACGCAGTATTTT.